This T cell receptor beta chain was captured in a study of blood T cell repertoires in COVID-19. Study background: Sites in the United States, Italy and Spain provided acute and convalescent COVID-19 samples. The cDNA or gDNA used as material had been derived from T cells, B-cell-depleted T cells, or PBMCs.

Generated by immunoSEQ multiplex PCR, the TCRdb table keeps only in-frame clones and is missing some. The sample shows around 280,000 clones, 85% to 90% of them seen only once. This CDR3 has 15 residues. Germline V CDR1 and CDR2: SGHRS, YFSETQ. Trimming took off 1 base at V and 2 bases at J, with 12 bases between the two ends. J is TRBJ1-2 and V is TRBV5-1; D might be TRBD1 (6 bases). This receptor was obtained from a woman in her twenties or thirties with COVID-19, enrolled during active disease. What was sequenced was peripheral blood. CDR3 sequence: CASSLPDSKNYGYTF. CDR3 DNA: TGCGCCAGCAGCTTGCCGGACAGCAAAAACTATGGCTACACCTTC. The variable domain in full, with the rest retrieved from reference TRBV5-1 and TRBJ1-2, is KAGVTQTPRYLIKTRGQQVTLSCSPISGHRSVSWYQQTPGQGLQFLFEYFSETQRNKGNFPGRFSGRQFSNSRSEMNVSTLELGDSALYLCASSLPDSKNYGYTFGSGTRLTVV.